This TCR beta chain was found in a study of T cell responses to AZD1222 COVID-19 vaccine (dated by TCRdb to the early 2020s). Background on the whole study: AZD1222 recipients whose second dose came at about 4 weeks and those whose second dose came at about 12 weeks were combined into one group, since spike-specific TCR depth and breadth did not differ between the two schedules. A total of 240 or so trial participants underwent TCR sequencing, of whom under 220 had received two doses of AZD1222 and around 26 had received two doses of the MenACWY control vaccine. Trial participants were enrolled by age into 18-55, 56-69 and 70-plus year subgroups, with roughly 160, 29 and 62 TCR-sequenced participants respectively. What the authors observed across the whole study: Conclusions about previously exposed vaccinees are limited, since just a handful of AZD1222 recipients were seropositive for SARS-CoV-2 at baseline. Nearly half of unique spike-specific TCRs reportedly recognized epitopes outside regions mutated in the B.1.351 and B.1.1.7 variants. The 56-69-year group was small, and its depth increase did not reach significance, likely because of low power. Because no day 14 peak-response samples were available, the repertoires could be characterized only after the peak T cell response. The vaccine-associated CD4 TCRs covered the entire spike protein, and the dominant responses fell in regions 160-218 and 743-854. Most participants were white British and females outnumbered males, and the authors suggested that clonal diversity may have been underestimated. A significant rise in spike-specific TCR breadth and depth was observed after two AZD1222 doses relative to day 0 and relative to MenACWY recipients.

The CDR3 regions of human TCRbeta chains were analyzed by immunosequencing. Processing in the source paper ran as follows. TCRs in the repertoires were compared against a reference library of SARS-CoV-2-specific TCRs that had been generated with the MIRA antigen-specificity platform. Breadth was defined as the fraction of unique TCRs that were SARS-CoV-2-associated. Depth was defined as the fraction of total T cells that were SARS-CoV-2-associated. Using the MIRA data, each spike-specific TCR was assigned both to the spike region to which the TCR was reactive and to a CD4 or CD8 class. Log10-transformed breadth and depth values were compared by one-way ANOVA with Sidak's multiple comparisons tests. In its TCRdb copy, this immuneACCESS table keeps in-frame sequences only and misses some clones. Where compared with another copy, unresolved V genes explain less than half of these, and the others have no known cause. That table is the source of V, J and clone size, and D and trimming were worked out from the DNA. This sample lists over 150,000 clones; approximately 90% were detected once. The ten largest clones add up to 1.5% of the sample.

V is clipped by 7 bases and J by 4 bases, and the sequence between their germline boundaries is 14 bases long. The CDR3 numbers 13 residues from cysteine through phenylalanine. Only the CDR3 part of the read is kept: 39 bases, read in frame from the first base. CDR1 and CDR2 are drawn from the germline V gene: SQVTM, ANQGSEA. The time point label corresponds to: baseline before first vaccination. The vaccinee samples were drawn from two UK trials, COV001 and COV002, one of which was a single-blind randomized controlled phase 2/3 trial testing AZD1222 (ChAdOx1 nCoV-19) in healthy adults. Trial participant PBMC samples were collected at day 0 and day 28 after the second dose for TCRbeta chain sequencing. Notes on this clone: This receptor's antigen is unknown. One base away there is no much larger clone; base qualities are not given.

Sequenced here: peripheral blood, sampled on day 0 of AZD1222 vaccination. The sequence was obtained from an adult in good health. The chain is made from TRBV29-1 and TRBJ1-3, with the D segment identity uncertain. The CDR3 loop reads CSASERSGNTIYF. The nucleotide sequence reads TGCAGCGCCTCGGAACGGTCGGGAAACACCATATATTTT.